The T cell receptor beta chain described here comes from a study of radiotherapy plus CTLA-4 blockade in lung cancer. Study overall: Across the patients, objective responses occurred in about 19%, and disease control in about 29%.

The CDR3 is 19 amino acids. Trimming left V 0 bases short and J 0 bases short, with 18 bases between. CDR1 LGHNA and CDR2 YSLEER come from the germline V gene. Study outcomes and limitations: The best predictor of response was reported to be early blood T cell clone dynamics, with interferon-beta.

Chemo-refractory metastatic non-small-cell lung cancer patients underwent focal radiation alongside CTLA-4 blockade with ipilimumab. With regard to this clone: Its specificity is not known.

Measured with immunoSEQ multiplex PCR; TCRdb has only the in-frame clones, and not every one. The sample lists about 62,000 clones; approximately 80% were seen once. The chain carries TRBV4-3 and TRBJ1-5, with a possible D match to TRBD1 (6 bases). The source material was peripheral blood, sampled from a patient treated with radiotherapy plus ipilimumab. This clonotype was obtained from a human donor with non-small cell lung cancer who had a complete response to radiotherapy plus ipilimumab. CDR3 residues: CASSQDRGQGRYSNQPQHF. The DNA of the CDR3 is TGCGCCAGCAGCCAAGATCGGGGGCAAGGGAGGTATAGCAATCAGCCCCAGCATTTT.